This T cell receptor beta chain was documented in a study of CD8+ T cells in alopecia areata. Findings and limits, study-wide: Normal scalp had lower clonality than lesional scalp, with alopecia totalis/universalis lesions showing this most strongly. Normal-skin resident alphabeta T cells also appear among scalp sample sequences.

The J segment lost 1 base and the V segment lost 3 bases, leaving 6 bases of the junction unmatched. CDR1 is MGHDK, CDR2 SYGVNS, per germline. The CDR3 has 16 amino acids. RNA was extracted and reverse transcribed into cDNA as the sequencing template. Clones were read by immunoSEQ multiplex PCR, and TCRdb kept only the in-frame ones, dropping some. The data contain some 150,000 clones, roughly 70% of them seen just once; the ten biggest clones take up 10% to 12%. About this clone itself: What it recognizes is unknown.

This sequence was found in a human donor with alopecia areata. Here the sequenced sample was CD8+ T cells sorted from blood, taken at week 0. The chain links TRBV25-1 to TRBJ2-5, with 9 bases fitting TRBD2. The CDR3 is CASSDRSGGTQETQYF. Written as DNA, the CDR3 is TGTGCCAGCAGTGATAGGAGCGGGGGGACCCAAGAGACCCAGTACTTC. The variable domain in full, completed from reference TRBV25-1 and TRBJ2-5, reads EADIYQTPRYLVIGTGKKITLECSQTMGHDKMYWYQQDPGMELHLIHYSYGVNSTEKGDLSSESTVSRIRTEHFPLTLESARPSHTSQYLCASSDRSGGTQETQYFGPGTRLLVL.